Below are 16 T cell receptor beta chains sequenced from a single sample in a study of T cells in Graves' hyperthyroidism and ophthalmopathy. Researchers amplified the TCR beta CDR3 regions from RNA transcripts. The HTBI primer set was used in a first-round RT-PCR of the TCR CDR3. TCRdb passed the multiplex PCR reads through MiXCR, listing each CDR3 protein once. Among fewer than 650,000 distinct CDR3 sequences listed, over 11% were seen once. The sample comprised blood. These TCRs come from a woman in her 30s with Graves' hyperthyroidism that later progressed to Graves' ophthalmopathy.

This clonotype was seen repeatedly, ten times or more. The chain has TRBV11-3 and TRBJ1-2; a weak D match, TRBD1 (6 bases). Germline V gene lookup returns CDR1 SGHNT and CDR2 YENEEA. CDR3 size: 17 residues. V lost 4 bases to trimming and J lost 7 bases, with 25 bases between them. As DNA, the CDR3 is TGTGCCAGCAGCTCCGGCCCAGTCTTAGGGGGTTTGGCTGGCTACACCTTC. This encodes CASSSGPVLGGLAGYTF.

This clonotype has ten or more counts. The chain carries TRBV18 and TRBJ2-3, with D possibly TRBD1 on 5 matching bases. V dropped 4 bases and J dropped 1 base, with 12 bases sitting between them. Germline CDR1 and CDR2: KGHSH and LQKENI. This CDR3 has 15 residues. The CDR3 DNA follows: TGTGCCAGCTCACAGGGGAACTATGGCACAGATACGCAGTATTTT. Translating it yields CASSQGNYGTDTQYF.

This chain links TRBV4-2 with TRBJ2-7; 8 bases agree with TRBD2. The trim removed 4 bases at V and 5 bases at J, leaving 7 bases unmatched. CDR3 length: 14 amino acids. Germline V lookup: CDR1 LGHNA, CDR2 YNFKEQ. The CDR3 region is CASSRKRESDEQYF. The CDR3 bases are TGTGCCAGCAGCCGAAAGCGGGAGAGCGACGAGCAGTACTTC.

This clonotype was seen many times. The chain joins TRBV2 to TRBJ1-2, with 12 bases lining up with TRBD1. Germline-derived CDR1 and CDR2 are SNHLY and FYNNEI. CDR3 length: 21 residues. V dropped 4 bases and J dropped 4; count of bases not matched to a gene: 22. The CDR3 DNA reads TGTGCCAGCAGTGTCCCGCGAGAATTATCCGGGACAGGGGGCGATCCCTATGGCTACACCTTC. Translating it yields CASSVPRELSGTGGDPYGYTF.

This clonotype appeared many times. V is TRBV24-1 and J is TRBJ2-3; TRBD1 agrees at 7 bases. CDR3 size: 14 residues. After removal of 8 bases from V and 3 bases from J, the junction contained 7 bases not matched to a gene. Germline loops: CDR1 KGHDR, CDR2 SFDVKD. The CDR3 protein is CATTDRVGTDTQYF. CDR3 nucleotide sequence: TGTGCCACCACAGACAGGGTTGGAACAGATACGCAGTATTTT.

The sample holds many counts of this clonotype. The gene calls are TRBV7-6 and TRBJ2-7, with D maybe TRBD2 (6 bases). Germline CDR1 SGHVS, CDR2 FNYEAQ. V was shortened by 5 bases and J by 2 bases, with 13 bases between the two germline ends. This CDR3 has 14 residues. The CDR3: CASSDKPGAYEQYF. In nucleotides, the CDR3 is TGTGCCAGCAGCGATAAGCCGGGGGCCTACGAGCAGTACTTC. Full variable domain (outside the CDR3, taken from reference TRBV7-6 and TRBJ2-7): GAGVSQSPRYKVTKRGQDVALRCDPISGHVSLYWYRQALGQGPEFLTYFNYEAQQDKSGLPNDRFSAERPEGSISTLTIQRTEQRDSAMYRCASSDKPGAYEQYFGPGTRLTVT.

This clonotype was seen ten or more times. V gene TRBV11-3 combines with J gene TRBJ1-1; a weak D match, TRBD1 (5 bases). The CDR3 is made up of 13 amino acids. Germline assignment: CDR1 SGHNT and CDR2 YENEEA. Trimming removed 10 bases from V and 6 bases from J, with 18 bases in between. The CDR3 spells CAIIGQGYAEAFF. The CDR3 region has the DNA TGTGCCATCATCGGACAAGGCTACGCTGAAGCTTTCTTT.

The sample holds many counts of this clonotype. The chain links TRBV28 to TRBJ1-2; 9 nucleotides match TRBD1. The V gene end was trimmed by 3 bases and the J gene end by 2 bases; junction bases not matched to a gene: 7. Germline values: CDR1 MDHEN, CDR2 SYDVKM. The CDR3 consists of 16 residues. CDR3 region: CASSFAQGQGNYGYTF. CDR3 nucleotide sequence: TGTGCCAGCAGTTTCGCCCAGGGACAGGGAAACTATGGCTACACCTTC.

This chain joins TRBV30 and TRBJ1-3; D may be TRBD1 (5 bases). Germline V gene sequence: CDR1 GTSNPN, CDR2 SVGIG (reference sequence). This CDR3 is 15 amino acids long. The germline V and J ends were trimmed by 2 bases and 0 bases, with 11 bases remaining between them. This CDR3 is CAWSKGSASGNTIYF. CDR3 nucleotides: TGTGCCTGGAGTAAGGGGTCAGCCTCTGGAAACACCATATATTTT.

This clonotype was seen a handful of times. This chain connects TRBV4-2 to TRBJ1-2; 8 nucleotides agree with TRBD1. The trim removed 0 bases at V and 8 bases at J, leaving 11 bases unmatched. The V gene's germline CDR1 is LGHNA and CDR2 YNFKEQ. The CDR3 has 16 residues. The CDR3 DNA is TGTGCCAGCAGCCAAGACAGACAGGGGATCGTCCGAGGCTACACCTTC. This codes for CASSQDRQGIVRGYTF.

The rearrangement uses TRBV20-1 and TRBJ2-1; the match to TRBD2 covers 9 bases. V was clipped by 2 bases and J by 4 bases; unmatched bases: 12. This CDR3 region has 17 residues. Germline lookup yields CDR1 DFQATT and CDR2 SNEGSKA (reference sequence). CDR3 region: CSARRTTLAGPYNEQFF. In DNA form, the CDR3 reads TGCAGTGCTAGACGCACAACCCTAGCGGGACCTTACAATGAGCAGTTCTTC.

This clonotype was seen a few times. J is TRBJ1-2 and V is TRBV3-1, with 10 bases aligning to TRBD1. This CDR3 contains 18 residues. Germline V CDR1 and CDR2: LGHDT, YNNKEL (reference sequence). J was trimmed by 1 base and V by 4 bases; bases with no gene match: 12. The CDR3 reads CASSPFPTGGRVNYGYTF. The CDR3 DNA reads TGTGCCAGCAGCCCGTTCCCGACAGGGGGCCGGGTTAACTATGGCTACACCTTC.

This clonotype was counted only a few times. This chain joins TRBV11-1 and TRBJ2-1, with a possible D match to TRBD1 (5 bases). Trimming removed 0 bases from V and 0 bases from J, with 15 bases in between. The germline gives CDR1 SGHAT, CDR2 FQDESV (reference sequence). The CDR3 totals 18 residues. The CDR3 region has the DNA TGTGCCAGCAGCTTAGCAGGGGTCCTACCGTTCTCCTACAATGAGCAGTTCTTC. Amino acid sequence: CASSLAGVLPFSYNEQFF.

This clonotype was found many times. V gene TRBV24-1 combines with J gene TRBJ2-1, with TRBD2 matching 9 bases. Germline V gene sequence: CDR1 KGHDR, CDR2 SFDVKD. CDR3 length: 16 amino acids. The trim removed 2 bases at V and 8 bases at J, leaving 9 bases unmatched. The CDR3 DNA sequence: TGTGCCACCAGTGATTCCTCCGGGACTAGCAGGTATGAGCAGTTCTTC. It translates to CATSDSSGTSRYEQFF.

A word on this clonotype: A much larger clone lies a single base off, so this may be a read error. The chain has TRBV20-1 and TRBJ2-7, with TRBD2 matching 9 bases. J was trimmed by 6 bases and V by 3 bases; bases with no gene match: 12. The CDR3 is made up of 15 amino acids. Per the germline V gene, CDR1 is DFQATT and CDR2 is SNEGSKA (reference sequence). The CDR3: CSARDPTSGEFEQYF. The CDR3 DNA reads TGCAGTGCTAGGGACCCGACTAGCGGAGAATTCGAGCAGTACTTC.

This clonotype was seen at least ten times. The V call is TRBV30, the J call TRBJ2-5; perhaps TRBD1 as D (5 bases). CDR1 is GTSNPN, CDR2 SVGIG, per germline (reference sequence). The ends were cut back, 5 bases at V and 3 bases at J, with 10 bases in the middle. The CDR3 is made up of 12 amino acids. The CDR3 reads CAWGAGEETQYF. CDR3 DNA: TGTGCCTGGGGGGCAGGAGAAGAGACCCAGTACTTC.